The sequence of this TCR beta chain was determined in a study of response to subunit inactivated influenza vaccine (dated by TCRdb to the late 2010s). Regarding the complete study: Deep quantitative profiling of the T cell receptor repertoire was used in the study to follow responses to a trivalent subunit inactivated influenza vaccine. Overall results and qualifications from the work: The authors suggested that each seasonal influenza vaccination may recruit only a limited number of new T cells.

The library was obtained by RT-PCR. The instrument given in TCRdb is Illumina HiSeq 2500. TCRdb took the public reads, trimmed them with fastp at Q25, ran MiXCR for clone calling and kept in-frame beta chains. Each CDR3 protein gets just one entry, which takes the most common genes and DNA from the rows behind it. The sample includes roughly 790,000 distinct CDR3 sequences, with 21% observed a single time. About 10% of the sample lies in the top ten. Concerning this clonotype: It has no known antigen specificity. No much larger clone exists at a distance of one base, and base qualities are not known.

Via the germline V gene, CDR1 is SGHTA and CDR2 FQGNSA. Relative to germline, V is missing 2 bases and J is missing 7 bases, with 8 bases of the junction outside any gene match. From the cysteine up to the phenylalanine, the CDR3 has a length of 15 residues. The DNA shown is the 45-base CDR3, in frame from base 1. This specimen consisted of PBMCs from blood, obtained around 5 days after vaccination. This TCR derives from a man over 45 who received an inactivated influenza vaccine. Donor details come from another sample of the same person, matched by shared clones. Recombination connected TRBV7-2 to TRBJ2-7; the central 10 bases match TRBD2. The base sequence is TGTGCCAGCAGCTTAAGGACTAGCGGCCCGGGGGAGCAGTACTTC. It is translated as CASSLRTSGPGEQYF. Beyond the CDR3, the reference TRBV7-2 and TRBJ2-7 genes provide the residues; the full variable domain reads: GAGVSQSPSNKVTEKGKDVELRCDPISGHTALYWYRQSLGQGLEFLIYFQGNSAPDKSGLPSDRFSAERTGGSVSTLTIQRTQQEDSAVYLCASSLRTSGPGEQYFGPGTRLTVT.